The 10 T cell receptor beta chains given below trace back to one sample, sequenced in a study of CD8 T cells in acute hepatitis C reinfection. Produced via immunoSEQ multiplex PCR; TCRdb's table is partial and in-frame only. The sample comprises about 38,000 clones, roughly 89% of which are singletons, and 0.5% rests with the top ten. Time point reported: naive CD8 control sorted from an acute-time-point sample. The sample was naive CD8+ T cells from PBMCs. The receptors were sampled from a man aged 30-40 years with chronic hepatitis C.

The chain's CDR3 is CASRRQVENTEAFF. The CDR3 bases are TGTGCCAGCAGGAGACAGGTTGAGAACACTGAAGCTTTCTTT. The chain is built from TRBV6-1 and TRBJ1-1; D may be TRBD1 (6 bases). The CDR3 runs 14 residues. Per germline, CDR1 MNHNS and CDR2 SASEGT. V dropped 6 bases and J dropped 1 base, with 12 bases sitting between them.

This rearrangement joins TRBV11-2 to TRBJ2-7; D remains unclear. Germline values: CDR1 SGHAT, CDR2 FQNNGV. This CDR3 contains 12 residues. V was shortened by 0 bases and J by 1 base, with 1 base between the two germline ends. The CDR3 coding sequence is TGTGCCAGCAGCTTAGAATCCTACGAGCAGTACTTC. Protein: CASSLESYEQYF.

The gene calls are TRBV6-5 and TRBJ2-5; D remains unclear. Trimming shortened V by 5 bases and J by 5 bases, and 9 bases separated the two germline ends. This CDR3 comprises 12 residues. Germline V gene lookup returns CDR1 MNHEY and CDR2 SVGAGI. CDR3 DNA: TGTGCCAGCAGTCCTATGGATGAGACCCAGTACTTC. It encodes CASSPMDETQYF.

The V call is TRBV9, the J call TRBJ1-1; no firm D call. CDR1 is SGDLS and CDR2 is YYNGEE in the germline V gene. The CDR3 loop spans 13 amino acids. V dropped 0 bases and J dropped 4 bases, with 7 bases sitting between them. The CDR3 protein is CASSVGGTTEAFF. The CDR3 DNA reads as TGTGCCAGCAGCGTAGGGGGAACCACTGAAGCTTTCTTT.

The chain combines TRBV11-2 with TRBJ2-1, with D possibly TRBD2 on 6 matching bases. The CDR3 sequence is 12 residues long. Per germline, CDR1 SGHAT and CDR2 FQNNGV. V was cut by 3 bases and J by 8 bases, with 8 bases left in between. The CDR3 here is CASSLEGDEQFF. The CDR3 region has the DNA TGTGCCAGCAGCTTGGAGGGTGATGAGCAGTTCTTC.

The rearrangement joins TRBV6-5 to TRBJ2-7; 7 bases align to TRBD1. CDR3 length: 16 residues. With 2 bases clipped from V and 2 bases from J, the junction kept 9 bases outside the gene matches. CDR1 and CDR2 (germline): MNHEY, SVGAGI. CDR3 in DNA: TGTGCCAGCAGTTACCGAAGCAGGGGGAGCACCTACGAGCAGTACTTC. Encoded protein: CASSYRSRGSTYEQYF.

This sequence joins TRBV7-8 and TRBJ2-1, with D hard to call. Trimming took off 2 bases at V and 6 bases at J, with 5 bases between the two ends. There are 12 residues in the CDR3. The germline CDR1 and CDR2 sequences are SGHVS and FQNEAQ. CDR3 nucleotide sequence: TGTGCCAGCAGCTTAAGGTTCAATGAGCAGTTCTTC. It translates to CASSLRFNEQFF.

The chain has TRBV19 and TRBJ2-3, with 7 positions matching TRBD2. The germline CDR1 and CDR2 sequences are LNHDA and SQIVND (reference sequence). The CDR3 covers 14 residues. Trimming removed 5 bases from V and 3 bases from J; junction bases left unmatched: 5. In nucleotides, the CDR3 is TGTGCCAGTAGTGACCGGGGGGATACAGATACGCAGTATTTT. It codes for CASSDRGDTDTQYF.

This clone was detected only a few times. CDR3 amino acids: CASSTGRTNTGELFF. For the CDR3, the DNA is TGTGCCAGCAGCACGGGACGGACGAACACCGGGGAGCTGTTTTTT. The chain combines TRBV7-9 with TRBJ2-2, with D perhaps being TRBD1 or TRBD2 (5 bases each). Trimming took 5 bases from V and 0 from J, leaving 10 bases between them. The CDR3 is 15 amino acids. Germline assignment: CDR1 SEHNR and CDR2 FQNEAQ (reference sequence).

This clone has only one observation. The DNA for the CDR3 is TGTGCCAGCAGTTACAATCAGGGGGGGAACACTGAAGCTTTCTTT. Translating gives CASSYNQGGNTEAFF. This chain joins TRBV6-5 and TRBJ1-1; 7 bases line up with TRBD1. The CDR3 runs 15 residues. Losses at the gene ends were 2 bases for V and 1 base for J; bases not matched to a gene: 4. Germline CDR1 and CDR2: MNHEY and SVGAGI.